This T cell receptor (beta chain) was observed in a study of Graves' ophthalmopathy and Graves' hyperthyroidism. Study-level results: Using a 13-signature model, the authors split ophthalmopathy from stable hyperthyroidism, with roughly 88% sensitivity and roughly 83% specificity.

CDR3 length: 16 amino acids. Germline values: CDR1 LNHNV, CDR2 YYDKDF (reference sequence). The V and J ends lost 0 bases and 3 bases respectively, with 15 bases between them. This clonotype was seen repeatedly, ten times or more. What it recognizes is unknown. RNA transcripts provided the template for amplifying TCR beta CDR3 regions. RT-PCR was first run with HTBI primers, then multiplex PCR in a second round. TCRdb independently ran MiXCR on the multiplex PCR reads; one entry per CDR3 protein. The sample has about 740,000 distinct CDR3 sequences, 40% seen once; the top ten hold 40% to 55%. Other autoimmune diseases, uncontrolled infections, pregnancy or lactation led to the exclusion of patients. Reliance was placed on clinical symptoms, serum thyroxine, TRAb, thyroid ultrasound and orbital computed tomography for diagnosis.

Source material: peripheral blood. V and J are TRBV15 and TRBJ2-7; TRBD1 is a possible D gene (5 bases). The TCR sequence derives from an adult man with Graves' ophthalmopathy. The CDR3 nucleotides read TGTGCCACCAGCAGAGATCGTGGAGATGACAGCTACGAGCAGTACTTC. Its translation is CATSRDRGDDSYEQYF. Full variable domain (remainder filled in from reference TRBV15 and TRBJ2-7): DAMVIQNPRYQVTQFGKPVTLSCSQTLNHNVMYWYQQKSSQAPKLLFHYYDKDFNNEADTPDNFQSRRPNTSFCFLDIRSPGLGDTAMYLCATSRDRGDDSYEQYFGPGTRLTVT.